This T cell receptor beta chain derives from a study of blood T cell repertoires in COVID-19. About the research overall: T cells, B-cell-depleted T cells, or PBMCs supplied cDNA or gDNA.

Method: immunoSEQ multiplex PCR; TCRdb's copy keeps in-frame clones and lacks some. This table has hundreds of thousands of clones, 90% appearing once. This CDR3 comprises 14 residues. The germline V and J ends were trimmed by 2 bases and 5 bases, with 11 bases remaining between them. Germline loops: CDR1 MDHEN, CDR2 SYDVKM. The V and J genes are TRBV28 and TRBJ2-3, with D uncertain. The receptor's source is a woman aged 35 to 49 with COVID-19, enrolled during active disease. Material: peripheral blood. CDR3 protein: CASSLREFQDTQYF. CDR3 DNA sequence: TGTGCCAGCAGTTTACGAGAGTTTCAAGATACGCAGTATTTT.